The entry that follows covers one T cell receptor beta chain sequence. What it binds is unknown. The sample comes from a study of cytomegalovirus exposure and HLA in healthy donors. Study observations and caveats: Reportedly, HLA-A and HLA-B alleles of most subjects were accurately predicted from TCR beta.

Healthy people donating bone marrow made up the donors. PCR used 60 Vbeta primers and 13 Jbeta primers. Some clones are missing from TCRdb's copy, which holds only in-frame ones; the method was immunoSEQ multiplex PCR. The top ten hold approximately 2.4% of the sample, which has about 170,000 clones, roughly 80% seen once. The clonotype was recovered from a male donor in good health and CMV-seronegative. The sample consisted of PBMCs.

As DNA, the CDR3 is TGCGCCAGCAGTTTATCGGGACAAACTAATTCACCCCTCCACTTT. Encoded protein: CASSLSGQTNSPLHF. V and J are TRBV4-1 and TRBJ1-6, with D possibly being TRBD1 (6 bases). The CDR3 totals 15 residues. V gave up 6 bases and J gave up 6 bases, with 15 bases separating them. The germline V gene has CDR1 MGHRA and CDR2 YSYEKL.